The T cell receptor (beta chain) under discussion was sequenced for a study of T cell responses to AZD1222 COVID-19 vaccine. Broader study findings: When two AZD1222 doses had been given, Spike-specific TCR breadth and depth rose. Only five or six AZD1222 recipients tested seropositive at baseline.

TCRdb keeps only in-frame clones here, not all; method: immunoSEQ multiplex PCR. The sample shows some 80,000 clones, roughly nine tenths of them seen only once. In germline, CDR1 is SQVTM, CDR2 ANQGSEA. The CDR3 is made up of 12 amino acids. The V end was cut by 6 bases, the J end by 4 bases, with 12 bases between. In the case of this clone: Its antigen is as yet unknown.

The material was peripheral blood, obtained 28 days after the second AZD1222 dose. The V gene is TRBV29-1, the J gene TRBJ1-2, with D perhaps matching TRBD1 (5 bases). The receptor was derived from an adult who received the AZD1222 COVID-19 vaccine. The CDR3 coding sequence is TGCAGCGTCGAACGGGGACCCTATGGCTACACCTTC. Translation gives CSVERGPYGYTF.